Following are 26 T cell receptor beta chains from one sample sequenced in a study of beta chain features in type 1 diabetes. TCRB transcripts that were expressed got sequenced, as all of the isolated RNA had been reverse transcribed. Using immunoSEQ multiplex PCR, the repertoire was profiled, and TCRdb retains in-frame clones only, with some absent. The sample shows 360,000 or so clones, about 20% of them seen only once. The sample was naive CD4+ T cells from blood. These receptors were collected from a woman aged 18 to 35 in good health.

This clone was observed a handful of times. The CDR3 nucleotides read TGCGCCAGCAGCCCCCAGACAGTCAACTATGGCTACACCTTC. Amino acids: CASSPQTVNYGYTF. The rearrangement links TRBV4-1 to TRBJ1-2; D might be TRBD1 (5 bases). This CDR3 has 14 amino acids. Deletions cut 4 bases from V and 2 bases from J, with 11 bases between. CDR1 is MGHRA and CDR2 is YSYEKL in the germline V gene.

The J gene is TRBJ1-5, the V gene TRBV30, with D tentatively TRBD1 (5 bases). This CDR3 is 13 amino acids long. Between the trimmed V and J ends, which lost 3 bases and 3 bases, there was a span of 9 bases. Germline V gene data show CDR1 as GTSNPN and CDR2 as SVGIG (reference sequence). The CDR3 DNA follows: TGTGCCTGGAGCCTCAGGGACAATCAGCCCCAGCATTTT. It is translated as CAWSLRDNQPQHF.

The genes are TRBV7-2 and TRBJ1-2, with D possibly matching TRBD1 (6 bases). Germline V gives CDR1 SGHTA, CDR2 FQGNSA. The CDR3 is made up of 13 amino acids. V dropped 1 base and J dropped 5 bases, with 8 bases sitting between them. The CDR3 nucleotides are TGTGCCAGCAGCTTAGGGACAGCGTATGGCTACACCTTC. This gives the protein CASSLGTAYGYTF.

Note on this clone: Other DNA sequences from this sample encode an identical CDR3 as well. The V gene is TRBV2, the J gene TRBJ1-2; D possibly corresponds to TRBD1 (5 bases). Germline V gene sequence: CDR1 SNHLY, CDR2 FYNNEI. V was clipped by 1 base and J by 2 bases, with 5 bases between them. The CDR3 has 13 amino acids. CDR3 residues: CASSEDRNYGYTF. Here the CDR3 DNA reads TGTGCCAGCAGTGAAGACAGGAACTATGGCTACACCTTC.

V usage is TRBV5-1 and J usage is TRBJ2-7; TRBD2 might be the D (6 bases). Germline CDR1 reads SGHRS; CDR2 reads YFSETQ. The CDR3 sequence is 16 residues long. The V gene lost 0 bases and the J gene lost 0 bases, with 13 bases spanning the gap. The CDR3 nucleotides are TGCGCCAGCAGCTTGGCGTCTAGCGTTACCTCCTACGAGCAGTACTTC. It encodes CASSLASSVTSYEQYF. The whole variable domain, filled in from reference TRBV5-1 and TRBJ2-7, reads KAGVTQTPRYLIKTRGQQVTLSCSPISGHRSVSWYQQTPGQGLQFLFEYFSETQRNKGNFPGRFSGRQFSNSRSEMNVSTLELGDSALYLCASSLASSVTSYEQYFGPGTRLTVT.

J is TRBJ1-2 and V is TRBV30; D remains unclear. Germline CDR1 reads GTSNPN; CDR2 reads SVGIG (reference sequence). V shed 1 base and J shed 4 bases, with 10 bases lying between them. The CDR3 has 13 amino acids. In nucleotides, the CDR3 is TGTGCCTGGAGTGATCCCGCGGCCTATGGCTACACCTTC. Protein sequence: CAWSDPAAYGYTF. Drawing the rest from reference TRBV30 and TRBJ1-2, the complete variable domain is SQTIHQWPATLVQPVGSPLSLECTVEGTSNPNLYWYRQAAGRGLQLLFYSVGIGQISSEVPQNLSASRPQDRQFILSSKKLLLSDSGFYLCAWSDPAAYGYTFGSGTRLTVV.

The CDR3 DNA reads as TGCGCCAGCGCGGGGGGATCCTACAATGAGCAGTTCTTC. Translating it yields CASAGGSYNEQFF. This chain connects TRBV4-1 to TRBJ2-1; 8 bases are shared with TRBD2. Looked up from germline, CDR1 is MGHRA and CDR2 is YSYEKL. After removal of 8 bases from V and 1 base from J, the junction contained 1 base not matched to a gene. The CDR3 has 13 amino acids.

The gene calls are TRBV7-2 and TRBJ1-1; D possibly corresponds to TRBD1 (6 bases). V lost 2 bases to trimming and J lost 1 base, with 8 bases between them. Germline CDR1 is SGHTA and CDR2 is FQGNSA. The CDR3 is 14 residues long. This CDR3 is CASSLRQANTEAFF. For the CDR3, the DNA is TGTGCCAGCAGCTTACGACAGGCGAACACTGAAGCTTTCTTT.

The CDR3 loop is CASSMGRETQYF. CDR3 nucleotide sequence: TGTGCCAGTAGTATGGGCCGTGAGACCCAGTACTTC. The V call is TRBV19, the J call TRBJ2-5, with unresolved D. V lost 3 bases and J 5 bases, leaving 7 bases between the germline ends. The CDR3 length is 12 residues. CDR1 and CDR2 (germline): LNHDA, SQIVND (reference sequence).

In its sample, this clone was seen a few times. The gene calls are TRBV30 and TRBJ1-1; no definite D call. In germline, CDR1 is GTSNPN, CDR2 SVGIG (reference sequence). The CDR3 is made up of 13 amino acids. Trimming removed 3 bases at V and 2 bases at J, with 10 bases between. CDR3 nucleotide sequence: TGTGCCTGGAGAGTGGGAGGTAACACTGAAGCTTTCTTT. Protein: CAWRVGGNTEAFF.

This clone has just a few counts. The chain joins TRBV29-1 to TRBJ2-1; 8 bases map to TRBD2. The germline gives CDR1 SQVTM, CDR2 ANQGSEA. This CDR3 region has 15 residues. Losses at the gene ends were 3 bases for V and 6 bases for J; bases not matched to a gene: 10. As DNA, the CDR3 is TGCAGCGTTGATGATGCTCCGGGAGGGATCAATGAGCAGTTCTTC. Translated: CSVDDAPGGINEQFF.

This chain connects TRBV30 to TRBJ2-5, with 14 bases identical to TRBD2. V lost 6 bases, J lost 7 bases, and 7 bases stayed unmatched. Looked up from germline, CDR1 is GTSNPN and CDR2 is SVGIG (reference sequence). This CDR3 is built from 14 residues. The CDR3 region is CACLTSGRVGTQYF. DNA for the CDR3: TGTGCCTGTTTGACTAGCGGGAGGGTTGGGACCCAGTACTTC.

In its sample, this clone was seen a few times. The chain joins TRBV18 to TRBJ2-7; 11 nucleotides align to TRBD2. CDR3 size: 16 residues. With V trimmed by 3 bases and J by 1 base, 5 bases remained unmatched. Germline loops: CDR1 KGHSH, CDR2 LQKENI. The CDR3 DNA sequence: TGTGCCAGCTCACCCAGAGGGACTAGCGGATCCTACGAGCAGTACTTC. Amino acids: CASSPRGTSGSYEQYF.

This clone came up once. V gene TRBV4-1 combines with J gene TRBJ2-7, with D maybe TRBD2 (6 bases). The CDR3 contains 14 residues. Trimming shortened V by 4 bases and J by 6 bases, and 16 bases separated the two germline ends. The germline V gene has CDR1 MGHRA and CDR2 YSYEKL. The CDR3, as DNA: TGCGCCAGCAGCCCAAAGGGACTCCCGACCGAGCAGTACTTC. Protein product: CASSPKGLPTEQYF.

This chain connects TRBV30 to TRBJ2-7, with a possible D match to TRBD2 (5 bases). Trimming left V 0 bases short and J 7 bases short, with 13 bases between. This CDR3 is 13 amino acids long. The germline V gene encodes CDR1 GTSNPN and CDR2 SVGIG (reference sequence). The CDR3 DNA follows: TGTGCCTGGAGTGTCACCAGGCCGGGGGAGCAGTACTTC. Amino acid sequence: CAWSVTRPGEQYF.

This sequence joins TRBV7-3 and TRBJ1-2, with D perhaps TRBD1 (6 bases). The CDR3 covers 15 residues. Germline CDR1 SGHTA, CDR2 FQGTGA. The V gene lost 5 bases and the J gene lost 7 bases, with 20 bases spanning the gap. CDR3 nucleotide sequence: TGTGCCAGCAGCCGCACTACGACAGGCATAGGTGGCTACACCTTC. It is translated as CASSRTTTGIGGYTF.

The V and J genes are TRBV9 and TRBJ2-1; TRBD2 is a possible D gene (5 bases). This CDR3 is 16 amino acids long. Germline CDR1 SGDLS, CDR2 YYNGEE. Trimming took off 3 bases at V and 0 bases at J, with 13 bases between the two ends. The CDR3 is CASSAVLGSSYNEQFF. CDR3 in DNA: TGTGCCAGCAGCGCAGTATTGGGGAGCTCCTACAATGAGCAGTTCTTC.

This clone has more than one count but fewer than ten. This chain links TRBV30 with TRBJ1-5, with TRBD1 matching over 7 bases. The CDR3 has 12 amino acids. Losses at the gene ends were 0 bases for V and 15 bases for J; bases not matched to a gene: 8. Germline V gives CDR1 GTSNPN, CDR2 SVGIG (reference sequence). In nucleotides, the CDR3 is TGTGCCTGGAGTGTTGGGACAGTTAATCGGCATTTT. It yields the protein CAWSVGTVNRHF.

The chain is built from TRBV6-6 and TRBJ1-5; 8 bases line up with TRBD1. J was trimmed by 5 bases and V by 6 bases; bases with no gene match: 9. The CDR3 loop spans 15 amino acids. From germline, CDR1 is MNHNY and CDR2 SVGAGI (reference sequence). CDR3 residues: CASSRQGRTDQPQHF. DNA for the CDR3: TGTGCCAGCAGCCGACAGGGGAGGACCGATCAGCCCCAGCATTTT.

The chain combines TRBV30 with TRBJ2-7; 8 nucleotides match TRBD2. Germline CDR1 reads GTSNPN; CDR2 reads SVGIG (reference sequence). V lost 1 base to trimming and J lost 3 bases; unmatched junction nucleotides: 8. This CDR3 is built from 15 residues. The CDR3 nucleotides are TGTGCCTGGAGTGAGGGAAGCGGGGGATTCTACGAGCAGTACTTC. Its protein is CAWSEGSGGFYEQYF.

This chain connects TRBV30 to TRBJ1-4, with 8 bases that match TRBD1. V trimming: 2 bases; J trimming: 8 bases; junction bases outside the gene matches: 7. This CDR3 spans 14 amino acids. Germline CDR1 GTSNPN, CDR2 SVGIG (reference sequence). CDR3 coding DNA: TGTGCCTGGAGTTTGCAGGGGGCAGGGGAAAAACTGTTTTTT. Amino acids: CAWSLQGAGEKLFF.

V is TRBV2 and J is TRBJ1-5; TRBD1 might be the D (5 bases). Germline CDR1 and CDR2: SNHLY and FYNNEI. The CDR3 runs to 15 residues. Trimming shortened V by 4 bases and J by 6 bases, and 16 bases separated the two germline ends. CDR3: CASSVRGAEAQPQHF. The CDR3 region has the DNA TGTGCCAGCAGTGTACGCGGGGCGGAGGCTCAGCCCCAGCATTTT.

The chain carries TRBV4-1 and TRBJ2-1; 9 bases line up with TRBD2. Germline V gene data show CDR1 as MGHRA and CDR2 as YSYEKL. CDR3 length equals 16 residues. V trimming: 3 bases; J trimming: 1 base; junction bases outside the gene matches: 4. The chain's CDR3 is CASSQLAGVSYNEQFF. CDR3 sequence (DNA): TGCGCCAGCAGCCAGTTAGCGGGGGTGTCCTACAATGAGCAGTTCTTC.

CDR3 sequence (DNA): TGTGCCAGCAGCTCAGGACTGGACTATGGCTACACCTTC. Protein sequence: CASSSGLDYGYTF. V gene TRBV6-6 combines with J gene TRBJ1-2; D gene unclear. Per germline, CDR1 MNHNY and CDR2 SVGAGI (reference sequence). There are 13 residues in the CDR3. The V gene lost 6 bases and the J gene lost 3 bases, with 11 bases spanning the gap.

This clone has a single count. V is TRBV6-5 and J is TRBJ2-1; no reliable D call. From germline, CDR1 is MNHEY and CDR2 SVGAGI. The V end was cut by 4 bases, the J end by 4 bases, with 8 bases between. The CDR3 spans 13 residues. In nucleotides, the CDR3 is TGTGCCAGCAGTTCGCTAGAGTACAATGAGCAGTTCTTC. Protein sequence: CASSSLEYNEQFF.

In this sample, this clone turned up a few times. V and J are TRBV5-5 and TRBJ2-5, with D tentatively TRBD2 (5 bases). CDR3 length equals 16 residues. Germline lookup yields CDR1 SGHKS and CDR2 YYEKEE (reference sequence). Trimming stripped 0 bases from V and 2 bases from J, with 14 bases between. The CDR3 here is CASSLGVANGQETQYF. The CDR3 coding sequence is TGTGCCAGCAGCTTGGGAGTAGCGAATGGTCAAGAGACCCAGTACTTC.